This TCR beta chain stems from a study of CD8+ T cells in alopecia areata listed by TCRdb under 2018. Broadly, across the study: The treated patients, all with moderate-to-severe alopecia areata, were enrolled in an open-label pilot trial of oral tofacitinib given at 5 to 10 mg twice daily. Patients received tofacitinib for 6 to 18 months and were then followed off drug for 6 months to check for delayed response and recurrence. In treated patients, disease severity was measured using the SALT score, which gives the percentage of scalp surface area affected. To study T cell clonal expansion in alopecia areata, the researchers applied high-throughput TCRbeta sequencing to both the C3H/HeJ mouse model and human patients. On the human side, TCRbeta sequencing was run on scalp tissue and on sorted CD4+ and CD8+ peripheral blood T cells from healthy controls and from alopecia areata patients with either patchy or totalis/universalis disease. Biopsies were taken from tofacitinib-treated patients at baseline and at 4 and 24 weeks of treatment, and a later scalp biopsy was taken in several of the tofacitinib-treated patients. Scalp clonality was compared across normal scalp (n=4), patchy alopecia areata scalp (n=8), and alopecia totalis/universalis scalp (n=8). RNA was obtained with the PAXgene miRNA kit for fixed scalp, the miRNeasy kit for PBMCs, and the RNeasy kit for mouse skin. immunoSEQ multiplex PCR using 35 Vbeta forward primers and 13 Jbeta reverse primers was used to amplify TCRbeta CDR3 regions. Broader findings and caveats from the paper: Scalp clonality and the number of expanded CD8+ clones among the top 100 scalp clones were significantly decreased by tofacitinib. Unlike mouse skin, where gammadelta T cells dominate, normal human skin contains resident alphabeta T cells that get sequenced too, which complicates analysis of the scalp TCR repertoire. Shared TCR sequences between patients were less evident than in mice, which may be partly attributable to HLA diversity in the patient population. Because the treated cohort was small and had just a single nonresponder, larger studies are needed to establish links between baseline CD8+ expansion and response. Compared with normal scalp, lesional scalp had higher clonality and more expanded CD8+ clones, particularly in alopecia totalis/universalis, a pattern that suggests antigenic drive. Many expanded lesional clones were found to persist in scalp and blood during tofacitinib treatment, and relapse after treatment cessation may be partly explained by this persistence.

As concerns this clone: Its cognate antigen has yet to be identified. Qualities for individual bases were not recorded, and no much larger clone is one base off.

Preparation of the library involved the immunoSEQ multiplex PCR assay. To provide template for TCR sequencing, every sample had RNA extracted and reverse transcribed into cDNA. SuperScript III was used to make first-strand cDNA, primed with a 2:1 mix of oligo-dT and random hexamers. Amplification bias was assessed with a synthetic immune receptor repertoire, and residual bias was removed computationally. From the authors' description of their analysis: Raw reads were preprocessed for error removal, and CDR3 was defined according to IMGT conventions as running from the conserved cysteine to phenylalanine. Clonality was computed as 1 minus the Shannon entropy, with the entropy normalized by log2 of the number of productive unique TCRs. Whether each scalp clone was CD4 or CD8 was inferred by checking scalp TCRbeta sequences against the CD4 and CD8 repertoires from sorted blood. This immuneACCESS table, as held by TCRdb, lists in-frame sequences with V and J called but not all clones. Of the missing ones, under half trace to an unresolved V gene in checked studies; the others have no known cause. Clonal size and the V and J genes are those of that table, whereas D and trimming came from the DNA. This sample is represented by approximately 150,000 clones; roughly nine tenths of them were singletons. The ten largest clones take up 13% of the sample.

Explained via the paper, the time point label denotes: around 4 weeks on oral tofacitinib. The sample's treatment or condition label, decoded: oral pan-JAK inhibitor, 5-10 mg twice daily. From alopecia areata patients, peripheral blood was collected along with lesional scalp punch biopsies. After PBMCs were isolated by density centrifugation and stained for CD3, CD4 and CD8, a FACSAria was used to sort CD4+ and CD8+ T cells. CDR1 and CDR2, looked up from the germline V gene (reference sequence), are SEHNR and FQNEAQ. Trimming removed 3 bases from V and 0 bases from J, leaving 8 bases between the germline ends. The CDR3, cysteine through phenylalanine, is 14 amino acids long. Of the read, only the CDR3 DNA is kept; its 42 bases are in frame from base 1.

The rearranged segments are TRBV7-9 and TRBJ1-2; the D segment cannot be called with confidence. The clonotype comes from a human donor with alopecia areata. Sequencing was performed on CD8+ T cells sorted from blood, taken at week 4, from a patient treated with tofacitinib. The DNA is as follows: TGTGCCAGCAGCTTTGTCGGAACTAACTATGGCTACACCTTC. This encodes CASSFVGTNYGYTF.